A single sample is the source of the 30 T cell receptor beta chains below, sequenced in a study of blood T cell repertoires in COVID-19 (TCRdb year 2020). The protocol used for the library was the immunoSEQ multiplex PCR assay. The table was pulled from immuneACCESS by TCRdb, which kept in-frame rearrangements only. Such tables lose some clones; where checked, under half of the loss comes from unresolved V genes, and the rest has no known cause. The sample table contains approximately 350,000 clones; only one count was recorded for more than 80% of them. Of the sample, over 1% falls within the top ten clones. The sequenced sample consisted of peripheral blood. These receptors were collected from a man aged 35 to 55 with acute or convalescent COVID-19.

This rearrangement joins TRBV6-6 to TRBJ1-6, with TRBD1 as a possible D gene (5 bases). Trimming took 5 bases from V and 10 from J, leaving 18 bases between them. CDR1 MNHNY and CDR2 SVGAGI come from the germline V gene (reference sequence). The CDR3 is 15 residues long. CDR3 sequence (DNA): TGTGCCAGCAGTGTACGTTTGATGGAGGGGTCACCCCTCCACTTT. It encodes CASSVRLMEGSPLHF.

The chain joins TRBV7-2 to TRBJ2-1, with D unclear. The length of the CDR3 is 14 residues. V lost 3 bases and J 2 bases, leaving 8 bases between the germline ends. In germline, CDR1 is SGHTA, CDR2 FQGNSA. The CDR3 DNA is TGTGCCAGCAGCTTGCAGATGGCCTACAATGAGCAGTTCTTC. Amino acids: CASSLQMAYNEQFF.

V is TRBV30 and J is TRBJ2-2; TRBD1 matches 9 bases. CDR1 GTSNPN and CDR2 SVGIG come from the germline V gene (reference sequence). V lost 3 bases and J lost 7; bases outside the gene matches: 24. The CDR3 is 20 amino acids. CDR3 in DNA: TGTGCCTGGAGGGGGACAGGGAGGGGACTGGGGGCTAGCAGTGGCGGGGAGCTGTTTTTT. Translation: CAWRGTGRGLGASSGGELFF.

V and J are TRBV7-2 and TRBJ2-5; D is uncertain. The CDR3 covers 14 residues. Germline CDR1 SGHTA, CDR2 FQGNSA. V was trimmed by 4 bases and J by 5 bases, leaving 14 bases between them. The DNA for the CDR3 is TGTGCCAGCAGCTCCGCCGCCCAGTGGGAGACCCAGTACTTC. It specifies CASSSAAQWETQYF.

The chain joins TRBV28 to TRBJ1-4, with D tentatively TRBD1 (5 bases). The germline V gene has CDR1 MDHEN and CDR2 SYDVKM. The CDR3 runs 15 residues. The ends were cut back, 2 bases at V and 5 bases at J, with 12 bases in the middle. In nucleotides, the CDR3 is TGTGCCAGCAGTTTAGTCGACAGCCTAAATGAAAAACTGTTTTTT. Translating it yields CASSLVDSLNEKLFF. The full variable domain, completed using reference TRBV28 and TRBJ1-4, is DVKVTQSSRYLVKRTGEKVFLECVQDMDHENMFWYRQDPGLGLRLIYFSYDVKMKEKGDIPEGYSVSREKKERFSLILESASTNQTSMYLCASSLVDSLNEKLFFGSGTQLSVL.

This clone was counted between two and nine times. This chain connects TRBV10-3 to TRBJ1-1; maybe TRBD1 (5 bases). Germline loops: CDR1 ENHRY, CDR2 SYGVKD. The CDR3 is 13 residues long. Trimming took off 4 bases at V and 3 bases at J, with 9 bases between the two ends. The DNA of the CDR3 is TGTGCCATCAGTGGGGGCGCGGACACTGAAGCTTTCTTT. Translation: CAISGGADTEAFF.

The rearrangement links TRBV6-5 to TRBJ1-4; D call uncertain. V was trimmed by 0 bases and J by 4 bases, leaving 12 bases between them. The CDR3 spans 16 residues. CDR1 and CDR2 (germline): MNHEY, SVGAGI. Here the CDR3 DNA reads TGTGCCAGCAGTTACTCTGGCGGCAGAAGTAATGAAAAACTGTTTTTT. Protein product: CASSYSGGRSNEKLFF.

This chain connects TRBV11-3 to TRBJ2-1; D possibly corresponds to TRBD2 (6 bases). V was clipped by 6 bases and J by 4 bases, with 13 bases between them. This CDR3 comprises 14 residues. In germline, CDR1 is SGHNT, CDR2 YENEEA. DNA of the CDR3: TGTGCCAGCAGTTACCGGGCGGGGTACAATGAGCAGTTCTTC. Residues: CASSYRAGYNEQFF.

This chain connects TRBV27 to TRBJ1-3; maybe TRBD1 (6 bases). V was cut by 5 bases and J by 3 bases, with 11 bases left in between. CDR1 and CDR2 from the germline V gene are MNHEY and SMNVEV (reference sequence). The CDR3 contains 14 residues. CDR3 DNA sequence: TGTGCCAGCAGTCCACAGGGTAGTGGAAACACCATATATTTT. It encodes CASSPQGSGNTIYF.

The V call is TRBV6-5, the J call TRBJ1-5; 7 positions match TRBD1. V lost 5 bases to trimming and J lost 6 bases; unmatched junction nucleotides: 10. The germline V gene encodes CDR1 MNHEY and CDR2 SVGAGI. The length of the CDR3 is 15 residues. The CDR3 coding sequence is TGTGCCAGCAGTCTATTAAGGACAGGCGCTCAGCCCCAGCATTTT. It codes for CASSLLRTGAQPQHF.

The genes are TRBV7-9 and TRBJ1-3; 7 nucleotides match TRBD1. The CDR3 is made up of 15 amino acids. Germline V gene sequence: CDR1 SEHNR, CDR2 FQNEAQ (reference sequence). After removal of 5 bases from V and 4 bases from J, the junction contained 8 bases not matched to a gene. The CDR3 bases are TGTGCCAGCAGCCCTTACAGGGGCTCAGGAAACACCATATATTTT. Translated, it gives CASSPYRGSGNTIYF.

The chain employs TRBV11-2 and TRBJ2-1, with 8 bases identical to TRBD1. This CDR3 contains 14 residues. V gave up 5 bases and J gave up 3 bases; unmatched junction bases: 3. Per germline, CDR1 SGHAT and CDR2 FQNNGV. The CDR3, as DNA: TGTGCCAGCAGCGAGGGACAGGACTACAATGAGCAGTTCTTC. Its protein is CASSEGQDYNEQFF.

The CDR3 spells CASSQGLAGGSPEQFF. DNA for the CDR3: TGCGCCAGCAGCCAAGGACTAGCGGGGGGGTCACCCGAGCAGTTCTTC. The rearrangement joins TRBV4-3 to TRBJ2-1, with 14 bases that match TRBD2. This CDR3 comprises 16 residues. The germline V gene has CDR1 LGHNA and CDR2 YSLEER. The J segment lost 10 bases and the V segment lost 1 base, leaving 6 bases of the junction unmatched.

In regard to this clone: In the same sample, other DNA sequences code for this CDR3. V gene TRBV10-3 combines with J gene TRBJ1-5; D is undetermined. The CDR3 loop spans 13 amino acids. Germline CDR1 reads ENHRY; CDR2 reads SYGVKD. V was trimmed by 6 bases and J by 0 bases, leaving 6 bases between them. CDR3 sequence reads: CAISSGSNQPQHF. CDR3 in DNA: TGTGCCATCAGCTCAGGTAGCAATCAGCCCCAGCATTTT.

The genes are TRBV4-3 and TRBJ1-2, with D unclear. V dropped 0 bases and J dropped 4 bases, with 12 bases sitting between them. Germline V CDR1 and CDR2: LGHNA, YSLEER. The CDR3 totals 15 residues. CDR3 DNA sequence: TGCGCCAGCAGCCAAGATAGACTCACCCCCTATGGCTACACCTTC. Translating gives CASSQDRLTPYGYTF.

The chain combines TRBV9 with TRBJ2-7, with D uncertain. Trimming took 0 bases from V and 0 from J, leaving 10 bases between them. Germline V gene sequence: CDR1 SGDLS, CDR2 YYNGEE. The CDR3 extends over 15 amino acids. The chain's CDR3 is CASSVGQTPSYEQYF. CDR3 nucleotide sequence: TGTGCCAGCAGCGTAGGGCAGACTCCCTCCTACGAGCAGTACTTC.

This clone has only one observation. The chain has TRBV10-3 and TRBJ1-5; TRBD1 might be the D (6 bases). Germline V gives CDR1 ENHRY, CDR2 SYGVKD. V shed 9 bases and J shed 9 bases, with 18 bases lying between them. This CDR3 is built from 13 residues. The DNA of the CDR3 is TGTGCCATACGGGACACCGGGGATGGGCCCCAGCATTTT. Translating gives CAIRDTGDGPQHF.

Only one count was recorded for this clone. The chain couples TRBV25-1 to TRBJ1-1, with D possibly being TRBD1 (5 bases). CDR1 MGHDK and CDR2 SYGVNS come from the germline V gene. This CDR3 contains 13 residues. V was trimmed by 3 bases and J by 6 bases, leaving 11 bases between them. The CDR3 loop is CASSDDFRAEAFF. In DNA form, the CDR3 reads TGTGCCAGCAGTGACGATTTCAGGGCTGAAGCTTTCTTT.

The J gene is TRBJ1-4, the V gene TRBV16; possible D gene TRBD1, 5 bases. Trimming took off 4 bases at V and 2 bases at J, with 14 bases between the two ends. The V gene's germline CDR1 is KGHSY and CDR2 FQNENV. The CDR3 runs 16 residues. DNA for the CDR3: TGTGCCAGCAGCCCCCTCAAGGGGTTGACTAATGAAAAACTGTTTTTT. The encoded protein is CASSPLKGLTNEKLFF.

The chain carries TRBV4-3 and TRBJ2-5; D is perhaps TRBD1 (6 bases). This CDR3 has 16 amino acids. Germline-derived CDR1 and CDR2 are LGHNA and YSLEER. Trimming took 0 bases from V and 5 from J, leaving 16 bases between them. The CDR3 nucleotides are TGCGCCAGCAGCCAAGAATTAAGGGGGAAGGGGGAGACCCAGTACTTC. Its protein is CASSQELRGKGETQYF.

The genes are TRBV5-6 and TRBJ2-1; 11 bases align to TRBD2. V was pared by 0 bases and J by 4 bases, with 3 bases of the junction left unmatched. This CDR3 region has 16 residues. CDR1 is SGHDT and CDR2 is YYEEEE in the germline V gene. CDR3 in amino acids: CASSLALAGGYNEQFF. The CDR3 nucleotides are TGTGCCAGCAGCTTGGCCCTAGCGGGAGGTTACAATGAGCAGTTCTTC.

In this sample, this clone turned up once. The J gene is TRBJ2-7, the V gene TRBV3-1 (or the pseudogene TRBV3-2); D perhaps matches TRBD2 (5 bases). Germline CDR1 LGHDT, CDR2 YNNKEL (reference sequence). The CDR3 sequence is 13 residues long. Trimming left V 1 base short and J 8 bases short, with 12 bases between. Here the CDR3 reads CASSQGGIPKQYF. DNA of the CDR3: TGTGCCAGCAGCCAAGGAGGGATACCAAAGCAGTACTTC.

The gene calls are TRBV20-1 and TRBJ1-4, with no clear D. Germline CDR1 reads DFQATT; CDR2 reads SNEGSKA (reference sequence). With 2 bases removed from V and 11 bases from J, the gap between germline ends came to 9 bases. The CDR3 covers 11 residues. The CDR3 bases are TGCAGTGCTAGATCCCCAGGTAAACTGTTTTTT. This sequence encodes CSARSPGKLFF.

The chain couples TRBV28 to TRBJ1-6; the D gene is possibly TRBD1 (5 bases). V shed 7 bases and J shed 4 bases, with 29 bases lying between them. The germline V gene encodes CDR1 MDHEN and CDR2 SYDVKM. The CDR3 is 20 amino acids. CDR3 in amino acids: CASKLSYLSRAVGYNSPLHF. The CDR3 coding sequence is TGTGCCAGCAAACTTTCTTATCTCTCCAGGGCGGTAGGTTATAATTCACCCCTCCACTTT.

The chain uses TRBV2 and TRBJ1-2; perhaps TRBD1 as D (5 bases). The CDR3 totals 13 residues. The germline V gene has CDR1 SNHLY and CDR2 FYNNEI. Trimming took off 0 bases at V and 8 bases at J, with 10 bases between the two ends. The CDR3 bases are TGTGCCAGCAGTGAAGCGATAGGGGTCGGCTACACCTTC. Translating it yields CASSEAIGVGYTF.

The CDR3 is CASKTGEGSNQPQHF. The CDR3 coding sequence is TGTGCCAGTAAGACAGGGGAAGGGAGCAATCAGCCCCAGCATTTT. The chain joins TRBV19 to TRBJ1-5, with 8 bases lining up with TRBD1. Trimming at V came to 7 bases and at J to 1 base, leaving 6 bases not matched to a gene. Germline loops: CDR1 LNHDA, CDR2 SQIVND (reference sequence). CDR3 length: 15 amino acids. The whole variable domain, filled in from reference TRBV19 and TRBJ1-5, reads DGGITQSPKYLFRKEGQNVTLSCEQNLNHDAMYWYRQDPGQGLRLIYYSQIVNDFQKGDIAEGYSVSREKKESFPLTVTSAQKNPTAFYLCASKTGEGSNQPQHFGDGTRLSIL.

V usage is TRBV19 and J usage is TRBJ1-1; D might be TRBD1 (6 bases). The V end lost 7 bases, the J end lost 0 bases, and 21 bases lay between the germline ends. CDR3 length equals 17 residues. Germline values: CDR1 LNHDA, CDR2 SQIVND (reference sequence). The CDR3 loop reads CASTKQPARGMNTEAFF. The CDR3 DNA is TGTGCCAGTACCAAACAACCAGCCAGGGGTATGAACACTGAAGCTTTCTTT.

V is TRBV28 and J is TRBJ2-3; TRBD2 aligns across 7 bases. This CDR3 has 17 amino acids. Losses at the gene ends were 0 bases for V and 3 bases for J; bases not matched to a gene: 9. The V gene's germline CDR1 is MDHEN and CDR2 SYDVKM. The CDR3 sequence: CASSLWGEGSRTDTQYF. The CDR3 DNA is TGTGCCAGCAGTTTATGGGGGGAGGGGTCCAGGACAGATACGCAGTATTTT.

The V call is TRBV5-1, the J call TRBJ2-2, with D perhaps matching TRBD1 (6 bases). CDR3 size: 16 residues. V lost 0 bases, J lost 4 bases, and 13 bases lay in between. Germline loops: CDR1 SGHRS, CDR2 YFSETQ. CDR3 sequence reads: CASSLAGAVATGELFF. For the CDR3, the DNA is TGCGCCAGCAGCTTGGCAGGGGCGGTCGCCACCGGGGAGCTGTTTTTT.

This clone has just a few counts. CDR3 coding DNA: TGTGCCAGCAGTGAAGCGTTGTATCGAGGGACAGGGCTGGCCGAGCAGTACTTC. It codes for CASSEALYRGTGLAEQYF. The chain employs TRBV6-1 and TRBJ2-7; 9 nucleotides agree with TRBD1. CDR3 size: 18 residues. V shed 0 bases, J shed 6 bases, and the junction held 15 bases outside the gene matches. Germline-derived CDR1 and CDR2 are MNHNS and SASEGT.